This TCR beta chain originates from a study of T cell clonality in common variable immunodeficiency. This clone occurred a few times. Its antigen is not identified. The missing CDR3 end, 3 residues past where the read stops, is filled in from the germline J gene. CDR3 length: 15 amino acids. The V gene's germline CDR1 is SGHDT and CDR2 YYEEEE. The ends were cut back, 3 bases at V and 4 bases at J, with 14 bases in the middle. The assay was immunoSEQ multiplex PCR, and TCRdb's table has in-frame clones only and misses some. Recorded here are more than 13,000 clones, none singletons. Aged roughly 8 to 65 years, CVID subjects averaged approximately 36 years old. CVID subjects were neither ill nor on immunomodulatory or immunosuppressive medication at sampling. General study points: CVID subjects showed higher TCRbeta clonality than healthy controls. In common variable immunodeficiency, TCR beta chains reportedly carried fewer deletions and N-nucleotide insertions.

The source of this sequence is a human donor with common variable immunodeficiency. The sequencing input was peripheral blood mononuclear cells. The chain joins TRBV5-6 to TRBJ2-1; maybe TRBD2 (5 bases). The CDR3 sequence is CASSYVPAAYNEQFF. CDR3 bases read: TGTGCCAGCAGCTACGTTCCAGCGGCATACAATGAG.